The sequence of this T cell receptor (beta chain) was determined in a study of blood T cells in healthy people across ages. Alongside a J-beta primer mix, a sample-barcoded 5' primer served in a second PCR lasting about 7 to 12 cycles. TCRdb ran MiXCR on the 5' RACE reads and lists one entry per CDR3 protein. Here the sample spans almost 300,000 distinct CDR3 sequences, 25% to 30% being singletons. This clonotype has a handful of counts. The origin of this receptor is a woman aged 70-85 years in good health. Sequenced input: blood.

CDR3 region: CASKGNMNTEAFF. CDR3 DNA: TGTGCCAGCAAGGGCAACATGAACACTGAAGCTTTCTTT. This chain uses TRBV2 with TRBJ1-1; D unresolved. With 7 bases removed from V and 0 bases from J, the gap between germline ends came to 9 bases. Germline CDR1 and CDR2: SNHLY and FYNNEI. The CDR3 is 13 amino acids.